This TCR beta chain emerged from a study of shared clonotypes between healthy human individuals. The CDR3 runs 15 residues. V dropped 5 bases and J dropped 1; count of bases not matched to a gene: 5. Germline V gives CDR1 SGHAT, CDR2 FQNNGV. This clone was recorded many times. As originally analysed: Junction-only immunoSEQ sequences carried no quality scores, so filtering differed. Profiling relied on immunoSEQ multiplex PCR, and the TCRdb table lists in-frame clones only, not all of them. V and J calls and clone size are those listed in that table; D and trimming were worked out from the DNA. The sample contains nearly 1,000,000 clones, about three quarters of which appear only once.

The specimen was memory CD4+ T cells sorted from blood. As to subset: CD45RA-negative fraction. The receptor's source is a man younger than 30 in good health. The chain recombines TRBV11-2 with TRBJ2-7, with TRBD2 identical over 10 bases. The CDR3 spells CASSVTSGTSYEQYF. The CDR3 DNA reads TGTGCCAGCAGCGTTACTAGCGGGACATCCTACGAGCAGTACTTC.